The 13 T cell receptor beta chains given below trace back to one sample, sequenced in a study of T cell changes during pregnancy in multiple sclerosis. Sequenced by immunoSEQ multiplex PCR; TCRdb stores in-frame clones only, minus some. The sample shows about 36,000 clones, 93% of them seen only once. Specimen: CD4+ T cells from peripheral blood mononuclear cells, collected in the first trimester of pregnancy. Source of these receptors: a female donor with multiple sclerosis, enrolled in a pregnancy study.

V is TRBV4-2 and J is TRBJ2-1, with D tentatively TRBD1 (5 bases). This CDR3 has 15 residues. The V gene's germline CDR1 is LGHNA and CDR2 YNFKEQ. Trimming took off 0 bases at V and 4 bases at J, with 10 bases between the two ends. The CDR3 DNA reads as TGTGCCAGCAGCCAAGATGGGGCTGGGTACAATGAGCAGTTCTTC. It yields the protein CASSQDGAGYNEQFF.

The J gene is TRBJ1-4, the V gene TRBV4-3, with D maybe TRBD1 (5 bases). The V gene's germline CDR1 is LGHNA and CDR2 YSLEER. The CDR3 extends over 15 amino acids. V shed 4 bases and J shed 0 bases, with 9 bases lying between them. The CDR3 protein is CASSRQFATNEKLFF. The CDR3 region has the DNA TGCGCCAGCAGCCGACAGTTTGCAACTAATGAAAAACTGTTTTTT.

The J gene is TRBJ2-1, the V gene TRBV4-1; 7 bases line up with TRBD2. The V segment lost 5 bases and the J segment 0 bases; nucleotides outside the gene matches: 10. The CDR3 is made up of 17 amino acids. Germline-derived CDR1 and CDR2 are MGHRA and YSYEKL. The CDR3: CASSYLPAGSSYNEQFF. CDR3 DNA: TGCGCCAGCAGCTATCTACCAGCGGGGAGCTCCTACAATGAGCAGTTCTTC.

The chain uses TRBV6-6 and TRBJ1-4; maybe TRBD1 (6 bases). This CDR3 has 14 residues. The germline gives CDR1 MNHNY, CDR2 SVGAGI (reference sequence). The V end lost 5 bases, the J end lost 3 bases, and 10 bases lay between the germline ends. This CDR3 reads CASSRRGSNEKLFF. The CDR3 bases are TGTGCCAGCAGTCGCAGGGGATCTAATGAAAAACTGTTTTTT.

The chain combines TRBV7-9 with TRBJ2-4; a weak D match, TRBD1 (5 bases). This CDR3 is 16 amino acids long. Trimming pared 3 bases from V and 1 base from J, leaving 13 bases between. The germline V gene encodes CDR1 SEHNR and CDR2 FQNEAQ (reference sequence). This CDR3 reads CASSFGSGLAKNIQYF. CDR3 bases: TGTGCCAGCAGCTTTGGGTCAGGGCTCGCCAAAAACATTCAGTACTTC.

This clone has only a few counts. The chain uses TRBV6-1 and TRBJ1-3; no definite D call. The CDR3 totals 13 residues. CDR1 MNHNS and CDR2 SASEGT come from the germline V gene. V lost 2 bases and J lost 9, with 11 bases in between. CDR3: CASSERLLSTIYF. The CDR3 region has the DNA TGTGCCAGCAGTGAAAGACTTCTATCCACCATATATTTT.

Here the CDR3 reads CAIRTGQGVYEQYF. Here the CDR3 DNA reads TGTGCCATCAGAACGGGACAGGGGGTATACGAGCAGTACTTC. The V call is TRBV10-3, the J call TRBJ2-7; TRBD1 aligns across 11 bases. The CDR3 sequence is 14 residues long. CDR1 is ENHRY, CDR2 SYGVKD, per germline. J was trimmed by 4 bases and V by 6 bases; bases with no gene match: 5.

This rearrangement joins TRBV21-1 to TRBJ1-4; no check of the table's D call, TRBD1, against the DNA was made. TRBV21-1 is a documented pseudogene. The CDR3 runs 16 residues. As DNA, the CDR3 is TGTGCCAGCAGCAGCCCAAACAGGTTGGTTAATGAAAAACTGTTTTTT. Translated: CASSSPNRLVNEKLFF.

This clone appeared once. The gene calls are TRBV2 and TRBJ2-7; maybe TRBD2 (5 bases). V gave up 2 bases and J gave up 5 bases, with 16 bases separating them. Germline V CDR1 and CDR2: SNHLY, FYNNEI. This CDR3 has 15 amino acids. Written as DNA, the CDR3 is TGTGCCAGCAGTGAATATCCTCTGAGGGAAGACGAGCAGTACTTC. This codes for CASSEYPLREDEQYF. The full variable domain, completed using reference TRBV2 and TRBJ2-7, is EPEVTQTPSHQVTQMGQEVILRCVPISNHLYFYWYRQILGQKVEFLVSFYNNEISEKSEIFDDQFSVERPDGSNFTLKIRSTKLEDSAMYFCASSEYPLREDEQYFGPGTRLTVT.

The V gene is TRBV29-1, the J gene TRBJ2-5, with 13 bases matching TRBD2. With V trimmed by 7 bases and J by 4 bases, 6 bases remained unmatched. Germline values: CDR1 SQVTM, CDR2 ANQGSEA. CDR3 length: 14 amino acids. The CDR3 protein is CSAKLAGGLETQYF. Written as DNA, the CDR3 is TGCAGCGCGAAACTAGCGGGAGGGCTAGAGACCCAGTACTTC.

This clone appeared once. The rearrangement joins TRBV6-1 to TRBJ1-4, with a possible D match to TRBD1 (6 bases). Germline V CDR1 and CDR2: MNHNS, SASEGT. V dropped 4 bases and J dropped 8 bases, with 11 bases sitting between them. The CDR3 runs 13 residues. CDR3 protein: CASSAQGWEKLFF. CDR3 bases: TGTGCCAGCAGTGCACAGGGTTGGGAAAAACTGTTTTTT.

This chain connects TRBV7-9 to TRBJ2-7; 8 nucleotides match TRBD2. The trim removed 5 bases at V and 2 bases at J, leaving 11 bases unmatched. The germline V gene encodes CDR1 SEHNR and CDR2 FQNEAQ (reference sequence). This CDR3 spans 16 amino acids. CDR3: CASSLWRGASTYEQYF. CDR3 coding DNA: TGTGCCAGCAGCCTTTGGCGGGGGGCCTCCACCTACGAGCAGTACTTC.

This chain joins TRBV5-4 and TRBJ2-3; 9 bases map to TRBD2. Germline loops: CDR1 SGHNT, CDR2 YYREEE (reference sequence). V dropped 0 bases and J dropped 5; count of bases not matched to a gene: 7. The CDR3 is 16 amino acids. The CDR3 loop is CASSLGGLAGLDTQYF. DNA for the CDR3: TGTGCCAGCAGCTTGGGGGGCCTAGCGGGGTTAGATACGCAGTATTTT.